Sequencing of this T cell receptor (beta chain) was carried out in a study of blood T cell repertoires in COVID-19. Study information: The origin of the acute and convalescent COVID-19 samples was the United States, Italy and Spain. PBMCs, B-cell-depleted T cells, or T cells provided the cDNA or gDNA that made up the material.

The V gene's germline CDR1 is MNHEY and CDR2 SMNVEV (reference sequence). The V gene lost 6 bases and the J gene lost 0 bases, with 9 bases spanning the gap. This CDR3 contains 14 residues. Per the original methods: Reference gene primer amplification gave estimated nucleated cell counts. The protocol was immunoSEQ multiplex PCR, while the TCRdb copy is restricted to in-frame clones and leaves out a portion. That table gives V, J and clone size, and the DNA gave D and trimming. The data contain a few hundred thousand clones, less than 90% of them singletons. The chain links TRBV27 to TRBJ2-1; D is unclear. This receptor was taken from a woman aged 45-60 years with acute or convalescent COVID-19. What was sequenced was peripheral blood. The CDR3 here is CASSYTGSYNEQFF. CDR3 in DNA: TGTGCCAGCAGCTATACCGGCTCCTACAATGAGCAGTTCTTC.